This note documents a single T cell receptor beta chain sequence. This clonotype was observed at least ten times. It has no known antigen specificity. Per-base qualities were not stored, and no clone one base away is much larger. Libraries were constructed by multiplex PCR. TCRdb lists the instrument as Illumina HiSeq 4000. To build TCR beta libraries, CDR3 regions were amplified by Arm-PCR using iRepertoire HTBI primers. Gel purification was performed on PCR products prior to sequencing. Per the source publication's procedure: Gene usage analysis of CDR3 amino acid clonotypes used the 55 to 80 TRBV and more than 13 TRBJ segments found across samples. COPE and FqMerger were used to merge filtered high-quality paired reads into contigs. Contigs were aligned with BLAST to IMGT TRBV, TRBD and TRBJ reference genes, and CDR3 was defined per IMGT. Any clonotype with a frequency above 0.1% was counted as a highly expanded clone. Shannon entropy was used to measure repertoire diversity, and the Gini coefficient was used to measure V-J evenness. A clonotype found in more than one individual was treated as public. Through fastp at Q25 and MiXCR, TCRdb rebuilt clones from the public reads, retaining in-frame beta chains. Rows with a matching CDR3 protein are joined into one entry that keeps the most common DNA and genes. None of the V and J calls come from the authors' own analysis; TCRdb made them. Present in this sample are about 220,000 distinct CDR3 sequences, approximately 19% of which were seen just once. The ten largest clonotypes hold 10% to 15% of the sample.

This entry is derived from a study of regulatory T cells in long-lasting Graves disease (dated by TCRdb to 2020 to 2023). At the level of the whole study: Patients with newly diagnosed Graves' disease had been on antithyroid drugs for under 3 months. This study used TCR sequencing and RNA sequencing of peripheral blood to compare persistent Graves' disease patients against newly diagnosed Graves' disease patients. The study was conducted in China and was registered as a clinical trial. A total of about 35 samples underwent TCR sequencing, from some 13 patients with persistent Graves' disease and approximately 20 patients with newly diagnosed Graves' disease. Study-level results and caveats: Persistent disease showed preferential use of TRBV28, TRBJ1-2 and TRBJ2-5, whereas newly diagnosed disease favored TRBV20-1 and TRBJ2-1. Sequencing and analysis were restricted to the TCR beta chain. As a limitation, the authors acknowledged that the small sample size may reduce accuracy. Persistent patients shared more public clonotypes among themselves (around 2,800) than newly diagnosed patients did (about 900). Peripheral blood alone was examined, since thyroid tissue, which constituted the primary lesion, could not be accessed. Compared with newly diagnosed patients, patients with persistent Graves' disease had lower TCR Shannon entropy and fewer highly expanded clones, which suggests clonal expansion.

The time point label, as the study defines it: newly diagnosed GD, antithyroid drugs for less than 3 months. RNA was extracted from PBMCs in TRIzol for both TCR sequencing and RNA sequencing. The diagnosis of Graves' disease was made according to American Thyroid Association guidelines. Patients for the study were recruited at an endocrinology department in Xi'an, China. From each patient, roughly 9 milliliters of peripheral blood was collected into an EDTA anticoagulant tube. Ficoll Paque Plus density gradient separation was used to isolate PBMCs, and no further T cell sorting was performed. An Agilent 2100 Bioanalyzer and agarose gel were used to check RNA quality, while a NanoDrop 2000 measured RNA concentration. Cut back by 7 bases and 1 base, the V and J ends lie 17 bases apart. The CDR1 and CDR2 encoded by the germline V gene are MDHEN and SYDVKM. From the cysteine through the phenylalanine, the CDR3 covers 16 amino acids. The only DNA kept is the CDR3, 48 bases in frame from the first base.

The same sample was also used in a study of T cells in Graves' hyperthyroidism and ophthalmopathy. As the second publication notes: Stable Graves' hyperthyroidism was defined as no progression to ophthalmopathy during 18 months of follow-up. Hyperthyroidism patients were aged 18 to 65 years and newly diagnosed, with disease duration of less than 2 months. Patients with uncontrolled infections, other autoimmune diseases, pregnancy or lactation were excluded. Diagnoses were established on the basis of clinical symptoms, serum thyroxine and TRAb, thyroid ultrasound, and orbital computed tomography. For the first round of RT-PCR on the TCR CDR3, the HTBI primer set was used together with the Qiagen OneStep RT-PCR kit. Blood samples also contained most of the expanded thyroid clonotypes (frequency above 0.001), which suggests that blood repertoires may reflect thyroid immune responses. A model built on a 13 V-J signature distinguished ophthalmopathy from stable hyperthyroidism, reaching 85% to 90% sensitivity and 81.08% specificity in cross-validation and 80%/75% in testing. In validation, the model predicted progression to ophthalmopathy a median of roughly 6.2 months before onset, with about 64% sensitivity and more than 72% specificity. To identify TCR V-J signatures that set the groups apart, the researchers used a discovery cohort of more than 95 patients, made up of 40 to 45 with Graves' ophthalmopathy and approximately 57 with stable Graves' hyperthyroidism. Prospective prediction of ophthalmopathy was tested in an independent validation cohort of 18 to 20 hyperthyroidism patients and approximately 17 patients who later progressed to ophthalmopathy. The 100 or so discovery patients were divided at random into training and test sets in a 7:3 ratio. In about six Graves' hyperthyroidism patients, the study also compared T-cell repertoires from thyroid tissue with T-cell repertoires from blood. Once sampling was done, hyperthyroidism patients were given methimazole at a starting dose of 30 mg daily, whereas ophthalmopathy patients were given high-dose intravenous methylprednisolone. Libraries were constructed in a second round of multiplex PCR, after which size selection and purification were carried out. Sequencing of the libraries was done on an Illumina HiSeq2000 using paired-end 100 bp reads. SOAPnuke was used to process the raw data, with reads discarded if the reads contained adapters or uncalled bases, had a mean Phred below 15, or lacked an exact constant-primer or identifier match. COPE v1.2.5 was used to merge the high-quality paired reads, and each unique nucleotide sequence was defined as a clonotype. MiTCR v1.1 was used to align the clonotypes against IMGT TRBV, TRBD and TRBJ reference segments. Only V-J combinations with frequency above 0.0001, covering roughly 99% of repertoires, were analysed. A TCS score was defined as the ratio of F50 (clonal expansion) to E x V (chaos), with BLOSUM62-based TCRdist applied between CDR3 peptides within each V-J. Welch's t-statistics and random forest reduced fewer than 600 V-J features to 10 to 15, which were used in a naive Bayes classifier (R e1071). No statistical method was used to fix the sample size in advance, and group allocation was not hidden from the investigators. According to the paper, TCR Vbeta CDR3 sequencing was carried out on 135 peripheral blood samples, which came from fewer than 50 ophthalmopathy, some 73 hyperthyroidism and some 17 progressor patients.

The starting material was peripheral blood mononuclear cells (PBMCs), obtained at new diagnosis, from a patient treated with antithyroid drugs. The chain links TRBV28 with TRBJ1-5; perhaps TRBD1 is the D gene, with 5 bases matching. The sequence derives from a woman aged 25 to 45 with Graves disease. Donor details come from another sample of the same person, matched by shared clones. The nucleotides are TGTGCCAGCACATCGGGGTCCCGGGGGAGCAATCAGCCCCAGCATTTT. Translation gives CASTSGSRGSNQPQHF.